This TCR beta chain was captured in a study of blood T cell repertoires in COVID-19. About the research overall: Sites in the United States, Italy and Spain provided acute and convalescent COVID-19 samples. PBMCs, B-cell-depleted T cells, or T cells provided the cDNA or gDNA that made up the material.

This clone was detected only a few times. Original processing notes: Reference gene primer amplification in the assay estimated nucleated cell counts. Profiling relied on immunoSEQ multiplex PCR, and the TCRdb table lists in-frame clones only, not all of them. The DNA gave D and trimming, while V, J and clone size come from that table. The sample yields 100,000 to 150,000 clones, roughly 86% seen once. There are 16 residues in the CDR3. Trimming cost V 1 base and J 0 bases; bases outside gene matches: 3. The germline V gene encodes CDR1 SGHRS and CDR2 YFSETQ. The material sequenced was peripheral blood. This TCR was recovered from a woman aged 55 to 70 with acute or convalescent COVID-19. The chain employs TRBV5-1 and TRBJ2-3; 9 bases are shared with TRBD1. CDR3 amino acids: CASSLTGTGSTDTQYF. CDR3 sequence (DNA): TGCGCCAGCAGCTTGACCGGGACAGGGAGCACAGATACGCAGTATTTT.